The rows below give T cell receptor beta chains drawn from one sample of a study of cytomegalovirus exposure and HLA in healthy donors. Method: immunoSEQ multiplex PCR; TCRdb's copy keeps in-frame clones and lacks some. The sample shows approximately 140,000 clones, about three fifths of them seen only once. Sequencing used PBMCs. Receptor source: a male donor in good health and CMV-seronegative. CDR3s include the opening cysteine and the closing phenylalanine or tryptophan. The D gene is left open where the match is weak. Clone size is shown for a subset of rows, as once, few, many or a class of expanded clone.

J: TRBJ2-7
size: NA
V: TRBV18
D: TRBD1
DNA: TGTGCCAGCTCTCCGGACAGGGGGCTCTACGAGCAGTACTTC
CDR3: CASSPDRGLYEQYF

J: TRBJ2-7
size: NA
V: TRBV6-1
D: NA
DNA: TGTGCCAGCAGGCCCGATACAGGGAACTCCTACGAGCAGTACTTC
CDR3: CASRPDTGNSYEQYF

J: TRBJ1-6
size: few
V: TRBV4-3
D: NA
DNA: TGCGCCAGCAGCCAAGACAGAGCGAGCTCCTATAATTCACCCCTCCACTTT
CDR3: CASSQDRASSYNSPLHF

J: TRBJ2-1
size: few
V: TRBV5-4
D: NA
DNA: TGTGCCAGCAGCCAAAATATAGACAATGAGCAGTTCTTC
CDR3: CASSQNIDNEQFF

J: TRBJ1-1
size: NA
V: TRBV7-2
D: NA
DNA: TGTGCCAGCAGCCAACACCCAGCATCAGGCCCTGAAGCTTTCTTT
CDR3: CASSQHPASGPEAFF

J: TRBJ2-3
size: NA
V: TRBV5-1
D: TRBD2
DNA: TGCGCCAGCAGCCTGACTAGCGGGGGGACAGATACGCAGTATTTT
CDR3: CASSLTSGGTDTQYF

J: TRBJ1-6
size: NA
V: TRBV14
D: NA
DNA: TGTGCCAGCAGCCCTAAAAGGGGCAGGGCAAATTCACCCCTCCACTTT
CDR3: CASSPKRGRANSPLHF

J: TRBJ2-7
size: NA
V: TRBV9
D: TRBD1
DNA: TGTGCCAGCAGCCCCGGACAGGGGCCCCTGGAAGAGCAGTACTTC
CDR3: CASSPGQGPLEEQYF

J: TRBJ2-5
size: NA
V: TRBV5-4
D: TRBD2
DNA: TGTGCCAGCAGCCAGCCGAGGACTAGCGGGGGCTTGGATGGGGAGACCCAGTACTTC
CDR3: CASSQPRTSGGLDGETQYF

J: TRBJ1-3
size: NA
V: TRBV11-2
D: NA
DNA: TGTGCCAGCAGCTTACAACGACTCTACCCGCACTCTGGAAACACCATATATTTT
CDR3: CASSLQRLYPHSGNTIYF

J: TRBJ2-7
size: NA
V: TRBV5-4
D: NA
DNA: TGTGCCAGCAGCTTGGACAGTGGAGACGGGGGTCGCGAGCAGTACTTC
CDR3: CASSLDSGDGGREQYF

J: TRBJ1-4
size: NA
V: TRBV7-8
D: NA
DNA: TGTGCCAGCAGCTCTCGCCCAGAGGATGAAAAACTGTTTTTT
CDR3: CASSSRPEDEKLFF

J: TRBJ1-1
size: NA
V: TRBV7-6
D: NA
DNA: TGTGCCAGCAGCCTAGGGACTGCAGAAGCTTTCTTT
CDR3: CASSLGTAEAFF

J: TRBJ1-1
size: NA
V: TRBV27
D: NA
DNA: TGTGCCAGCAGTTTCACAGCGAACACTGAAGCTTTCTTT
CDR3: CASSFTANTEAFF

J: TRBJ2-5
size: NA
V: TRBV15
D: NA
DNA: TGTGCCACCAGCTCAGGGGTTCAAGAGACCCAGTACTTC
CDR3: CATSSGVQETQYF

J: TRBJ2-7
size: NA
V: TRBV29-1
D: TRBD1
DNA: TGCAGCGTCCAAACAGGGGGCAAGCGGTACTTC
CDR3: CSVQTGGKRYF

J: TRBJ2-7
size: NA
V: TRBV10-2
D: NA
DNA: TGCGCCAGCAGTGCCCAGTCCTACGAGCAGTACTTC
CDR3: CASSAQSYEQYF